This T cell receptor beta chain came from a study of T cell repertoires in cytomegalovirus infection (dated by TCRdb to between 2019 and 2020). For the study in its entirety: The peptide stimulations were aimed at well-studied HLA-B-restricted epitopes as well as recently identified HLA-C-restricted CMV epitopes, whose presentation resists viral immunomodulation. Donor HLA type was relevant to the analysis, because carriage of CMV infection together with the matching HLA type was indicated by public TCR beta signatures. Results and caveats for the whole study, not just this receptor: The ex vivo response was dominated by HLA-C-restricted CMV-specific TCR beta clonotypes, which also provided the single most frequent clonotype in two of eight donors. In both this cohort and an independent 352-donor cohort, the cumulative frequency of public TCR beta family members distinguished carriers of CMV infection plus the relevant HLA type.

The treatment or condition label, read with the paper, signifies: in vitro stimulation with specific CMV peptide epitopes to enrich CMV-specific T cells. Sequencing instrument: Illumina HiSeq 1500. The raw public reads went through TCRdb reprocessing: fastp at Q25, MiXCR clone calling, in-frame beta chains kept. Each CDR3 protein appears once, grouped with its most common genes and DNA. The sample includes 650,000 to 900,000 distinct CDR3 sequences, with roughly 33% observed a single time. Around 12% of the sample is taken by the ten largest. V has 5 bases trimmed and J has 7 bases trimmed; junction bases matching no gene number 9. Taken from the germline V gene (reference sequence), the CDR1 and CDR2 loops are MNHEY and SMNVEV. The CDR3 runs 14 residues from the cysteine to the phenylalanine. CDR3 DNA only is kept here, 42 bases in frame from base 1. Note on this clonotype: It lacks a known antigen. The sample holds no much larger clone one base away, and base qualities are not on file.

The sample in question was cultured CD8+ T cells from PBMCs, obtained from culture after CMV antigen stimulation. The sequence links TRBV27 to TRBJ1-2, and 8 junctional nucleotides match TRBD1. This TCR was recovered from a human donor in good health (CMV status not recorded). Some clones in this sample may be carry-over from other donors' samples. The DNA reads TGTGCCAGCAGTAGTACGGGACAGGTTTTTGGCTACACCTTC. The encoded protein is CASSSTGQVFGYTF.